At least ten counts were recorded for the clone carrying this T cell receptor (beta chain). TCR beta CDR3 amplification used RNA transcripts. HTBI-primed first-round RT-PCR preceded second-round multiplex PCR. Each CDR3 protein is one row after TCRdb ran MiXCR on the multiplex PCR reads. The sample yields a few hundred thousand distinct CDR3 sequences, 35% to 40% seen once. The sample comes from a study of Graves' ophthalmopathy and Graves' hyperthyroidism. Study in general: The stable label applied to hyperthyroidism with no ophthalmopathy within 18 months of follow-up.

Orbital computed tomography, together with clinical symptoms, serum thyroxine, TRAb and thyroid ultrasound, was used for diagnosis. This TCR came from an adult man with Graves' hyperthyroidism. The sequenced sample was peripheral blood or thyroid tissue (not recorded which).

Here the CDR3 reads CASSLVPGPYEQYF. In DNA, the CDR3 is TGTGCCAGCAGCTTAGTTCCAGGGCCCTACGAGCAGTACTTC. This chain joins TRBV11-2 and TRBJ2-7; possible D gene TRBD1, 5 bases. This CDR3 contains 14 residues. CDR1 and CDR2 from the germline V gene are SGHAT and FQNNGV. The V end was cut by 1 base, the J end by 2 bases, with 9 bases between.